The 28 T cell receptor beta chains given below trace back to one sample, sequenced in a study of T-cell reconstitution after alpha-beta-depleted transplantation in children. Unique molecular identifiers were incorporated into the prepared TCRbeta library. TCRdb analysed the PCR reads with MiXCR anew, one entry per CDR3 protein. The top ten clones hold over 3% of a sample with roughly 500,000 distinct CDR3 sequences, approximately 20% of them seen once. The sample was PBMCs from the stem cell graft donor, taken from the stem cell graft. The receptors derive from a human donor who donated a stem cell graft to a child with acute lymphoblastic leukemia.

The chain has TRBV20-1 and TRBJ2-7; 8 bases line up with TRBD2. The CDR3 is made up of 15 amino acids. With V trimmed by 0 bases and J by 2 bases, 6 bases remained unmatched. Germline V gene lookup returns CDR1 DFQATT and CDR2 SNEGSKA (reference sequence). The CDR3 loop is CSAREGAGGPYEQYF. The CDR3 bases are TGCAGTGCTAGAGAGGGGGCGGGAGGACCCTACGAGCAGTACTTC.

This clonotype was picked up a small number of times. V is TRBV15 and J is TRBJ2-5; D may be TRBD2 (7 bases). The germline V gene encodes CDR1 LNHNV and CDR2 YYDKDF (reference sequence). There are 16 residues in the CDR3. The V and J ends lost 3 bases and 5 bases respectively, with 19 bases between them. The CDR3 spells CATSRGRTGRGETQYF. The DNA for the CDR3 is TGTGCCACCAGCAGGGGGAGAACTGGGAGGGGGGAGACCCAGTACTTC. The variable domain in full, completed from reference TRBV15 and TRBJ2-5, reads DAMVIQNPRYQVTQFGKPVTLSCSQTLNHNVMYWYQQKSSQAPKLLFHYYDKDFNNEADTPDNFQSRRPNTSFCFLDIRSPGLGDTAMYLCATSRGRTGRGETQYFGPGTRLLVL.

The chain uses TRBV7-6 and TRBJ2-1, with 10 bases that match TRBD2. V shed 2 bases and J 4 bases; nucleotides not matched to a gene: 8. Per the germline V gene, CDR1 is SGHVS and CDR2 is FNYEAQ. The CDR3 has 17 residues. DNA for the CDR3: TGTGCCAGCAGCTTAACGACTAGCGGGCTCACTTACAATGAGCAGTTCTTC. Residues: CASSLTTSGLTYNEQFF.

CDR3: CSARDKRAERRVETQYF. The CDR3 coding sequence is TGCAGTGCTAGAGATAAGCGAGCGGAGAGGAGGGTAGAGACCCAGTACTTC. The V and J genes are TRBV20-1 and TRBJ2-5, with D possibly matching TRBD2 (6 bases). Per germline, CDR1 DFQATT and CDR2 SNEGSKA (reference sequence). CDR3 length: 17 residues. V was pared by 0 bases and J by 4 bases, with 21 bases between.

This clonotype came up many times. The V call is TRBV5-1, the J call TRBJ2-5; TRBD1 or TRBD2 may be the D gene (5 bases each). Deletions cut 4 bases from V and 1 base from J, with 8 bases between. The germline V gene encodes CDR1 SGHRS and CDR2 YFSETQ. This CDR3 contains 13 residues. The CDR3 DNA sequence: TGCGCCAGCAGCCTTGGGACCCAAGAGACCCAGTACTTC. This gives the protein CASSLGTQETQYF.

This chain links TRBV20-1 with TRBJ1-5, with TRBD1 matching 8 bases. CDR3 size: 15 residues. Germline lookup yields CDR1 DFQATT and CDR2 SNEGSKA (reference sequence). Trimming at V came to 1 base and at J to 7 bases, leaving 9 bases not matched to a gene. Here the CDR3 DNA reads TGCAGTGCTAGAGCTGGACAGGGTGCCGCCCAGCCCCAGCATTTT. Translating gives CSARAGQGAAQPQHF.

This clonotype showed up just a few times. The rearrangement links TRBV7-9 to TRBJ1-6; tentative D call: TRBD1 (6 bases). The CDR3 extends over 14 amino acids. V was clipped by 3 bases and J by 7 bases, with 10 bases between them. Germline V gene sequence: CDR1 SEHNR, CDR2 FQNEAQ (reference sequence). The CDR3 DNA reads TGTGCCAGCAGCTTTTCGGACAGAAATTCACCCCTCCACTTT. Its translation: CASSFSDRNSPLHF.

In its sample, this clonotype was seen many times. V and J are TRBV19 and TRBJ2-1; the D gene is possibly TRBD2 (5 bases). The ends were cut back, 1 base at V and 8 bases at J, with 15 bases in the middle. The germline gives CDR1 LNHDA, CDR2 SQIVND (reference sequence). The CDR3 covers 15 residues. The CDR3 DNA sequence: TGTGCCAGTAGTATAGCCTCTTTAGCGACCCATGAGCAGTTCTTC. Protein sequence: CASSIASLATHEQFF.

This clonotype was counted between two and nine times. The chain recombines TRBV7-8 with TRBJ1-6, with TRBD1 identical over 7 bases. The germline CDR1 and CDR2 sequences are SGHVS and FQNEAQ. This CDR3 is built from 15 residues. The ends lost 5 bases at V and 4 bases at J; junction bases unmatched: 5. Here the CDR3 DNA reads TGTGCCAGCAGCCCAGGGGGTGTATATAATTCACCCCTCCACTTT. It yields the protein CASSPGGVYNSPLHF. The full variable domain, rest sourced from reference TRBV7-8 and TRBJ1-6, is GAGVSQSPRYKVAKRGQDVALRCDPISGHVSLFWYQQALGQGPEFLTYFQNEAQLDKSGLPSDRFFAERPEGSVSTLKIQRTQQEDSAVYLCASSPGGVYNSPLHFGNGTRLTVT.

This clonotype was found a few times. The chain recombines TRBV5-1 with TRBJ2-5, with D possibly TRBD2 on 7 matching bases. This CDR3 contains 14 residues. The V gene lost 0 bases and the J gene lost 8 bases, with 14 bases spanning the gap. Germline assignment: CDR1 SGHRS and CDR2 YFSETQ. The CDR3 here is CASSLDPGGQTQYF. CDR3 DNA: TGCGCCAGCAGCTTGGATCCGGGGGGACAAACCCAGTACTTC. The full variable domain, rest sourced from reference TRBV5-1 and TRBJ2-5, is KAGVTQTPRYLIKTRGQQVTLSCSPISGHRSVSWYQQTPGQGLQFLFEYFSETQRNKGNFPGRFSGRQFSNSRSEMNVSTLELGDSALYLCASSLDPGGQTQYFGPGTRLLVL.

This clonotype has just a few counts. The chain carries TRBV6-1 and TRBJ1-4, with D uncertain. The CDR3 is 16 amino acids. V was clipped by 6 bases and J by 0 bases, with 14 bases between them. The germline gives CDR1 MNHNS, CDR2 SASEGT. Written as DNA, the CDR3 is TGTGCCAGCAGCCCTACATACTTAGCAACTAATGAAAAACTGTTTTTT. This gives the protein CASSPTYLATNEKLFF.

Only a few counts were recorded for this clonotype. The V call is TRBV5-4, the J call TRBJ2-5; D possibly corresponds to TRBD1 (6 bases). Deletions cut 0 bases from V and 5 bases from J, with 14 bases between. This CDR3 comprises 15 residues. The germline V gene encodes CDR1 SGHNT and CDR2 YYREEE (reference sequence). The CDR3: CASSLGGPREETQYF. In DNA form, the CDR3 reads TGTGCCAGCAGCTTGGGGGGGCCAAGGGAGGAGACCCAGTACTTC.

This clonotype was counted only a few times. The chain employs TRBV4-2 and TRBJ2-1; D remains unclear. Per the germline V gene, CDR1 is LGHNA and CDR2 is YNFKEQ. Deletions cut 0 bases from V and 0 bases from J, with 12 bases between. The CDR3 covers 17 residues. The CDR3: CASSQDARGRSYNEQFF. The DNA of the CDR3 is TGTGCCAGCAGCCAAGATGCCCGCGGTCGCTCCTACAATGAGCAGTTCTTC.

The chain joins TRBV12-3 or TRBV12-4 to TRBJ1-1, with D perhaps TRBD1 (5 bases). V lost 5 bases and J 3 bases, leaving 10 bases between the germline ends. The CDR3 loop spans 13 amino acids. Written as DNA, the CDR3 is TGTGCCAGCAGTGTATTCAGGGACACTGAAGCTTTCTTT. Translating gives CASSVFRDTEAFF.

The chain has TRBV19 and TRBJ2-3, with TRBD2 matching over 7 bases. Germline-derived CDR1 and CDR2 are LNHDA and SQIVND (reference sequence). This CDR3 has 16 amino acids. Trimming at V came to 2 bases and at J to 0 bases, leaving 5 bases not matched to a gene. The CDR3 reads CASSIFGGGSTDTQYF. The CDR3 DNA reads TGTGCCAGTAGTATATTCGGGGGAGGGAGCACAGATACGCAGTATTTT.

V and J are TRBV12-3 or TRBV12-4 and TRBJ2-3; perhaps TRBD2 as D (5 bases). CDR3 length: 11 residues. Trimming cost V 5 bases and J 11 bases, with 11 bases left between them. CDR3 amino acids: CASSPGVRQYF. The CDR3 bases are TGTGCCAGCAGTCCCGGGGTGAGGCAGTATTTT.

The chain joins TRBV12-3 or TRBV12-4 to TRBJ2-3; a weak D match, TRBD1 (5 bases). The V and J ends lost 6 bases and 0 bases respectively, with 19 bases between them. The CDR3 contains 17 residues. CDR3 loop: CASSIGHSLSSTDTQYF. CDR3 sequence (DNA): TGTGCCAGCAGCATTGGACACTCACTTTCTAGCACAGATACGCAGTATTTT.

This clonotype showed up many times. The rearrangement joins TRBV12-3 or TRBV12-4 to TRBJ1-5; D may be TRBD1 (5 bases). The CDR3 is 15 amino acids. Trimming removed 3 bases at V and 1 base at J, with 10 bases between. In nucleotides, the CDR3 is TGTGCCAGCAGTTTGAGGCAGGGAAGCAATCAGCCCCAGCATTTT. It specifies CASSLRQGSNQPQHF.

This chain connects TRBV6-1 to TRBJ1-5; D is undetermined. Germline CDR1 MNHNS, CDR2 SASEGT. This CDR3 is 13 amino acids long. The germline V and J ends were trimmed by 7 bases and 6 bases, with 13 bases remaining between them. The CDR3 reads CASTTGLGQPQHF. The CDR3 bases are TGTGCCAGCACCACGGGGTTAGGTCAGCCCCAGCATTTT.

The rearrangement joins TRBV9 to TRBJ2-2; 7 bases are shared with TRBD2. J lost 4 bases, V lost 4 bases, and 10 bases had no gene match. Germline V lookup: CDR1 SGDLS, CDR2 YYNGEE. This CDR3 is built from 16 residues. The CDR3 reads CASSPRGGRGTGELFF. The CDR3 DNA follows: TGTGCCAGCAGCCCCCGTGGAGGGAGGGGCACCGGGGAGCTGTTTTTT.

The CDR3 DNA follows: TGTGCCAGCAGCGCCAGCGTCAATGAGCAGTTCTTC. Its protein is CASSASVNEQFF. The J gene is TRBJ2-1, the V gene TRBV3-1; no definite D call. V was pared by 5 bases and J by 6 bases, with 8 bases between. From germline, CDR1 is LGHDT and CDR2 YNNKEL (reference sequence). CDR3 length equals 12 residues.

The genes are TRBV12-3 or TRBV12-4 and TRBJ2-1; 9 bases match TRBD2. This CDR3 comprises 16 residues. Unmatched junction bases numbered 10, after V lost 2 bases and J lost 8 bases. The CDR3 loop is CASSLMAGGGIDEQFF. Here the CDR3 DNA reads TGTGCCAGCAGTTTAATGGCGGGAGGGGGAATAGATGAGCAGTTCTTC.

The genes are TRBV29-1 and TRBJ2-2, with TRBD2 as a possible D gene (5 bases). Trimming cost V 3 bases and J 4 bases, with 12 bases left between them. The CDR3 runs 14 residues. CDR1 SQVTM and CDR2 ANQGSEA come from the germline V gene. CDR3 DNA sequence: TGCAGCGTTGAGCGAGGGTCGAGCACCGGGGAGCTGTTTTTT. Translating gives CSVERGSSTGELFF.

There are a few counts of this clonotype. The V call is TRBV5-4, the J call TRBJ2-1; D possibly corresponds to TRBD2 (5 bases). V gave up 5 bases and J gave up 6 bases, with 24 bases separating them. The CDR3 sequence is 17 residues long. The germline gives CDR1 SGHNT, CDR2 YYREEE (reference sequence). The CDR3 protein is CASSSKAPRGLANEQFF. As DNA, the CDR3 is TGTGCCAGCAGTTCTAAAGCCCCTAGAGGGTTAGCCAATGAGCAGTTCTTC. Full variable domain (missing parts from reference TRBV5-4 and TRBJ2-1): ETGVTQSPTHLIKTRGQQVTLRCSSQSGHNTVSWYQQALGQGPQFIFQYYREEENGRGNFPPRFSGLQFPNYSSELNVNALELDDSALYLCASSSKAPRGLANEQFFGPGTRLTVL.

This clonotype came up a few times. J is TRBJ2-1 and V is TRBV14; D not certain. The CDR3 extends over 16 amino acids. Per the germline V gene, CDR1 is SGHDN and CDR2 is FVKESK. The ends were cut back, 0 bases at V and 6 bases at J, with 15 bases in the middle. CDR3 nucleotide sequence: TGTGCCAGCAGCCAAGAGCTCCTAAGACCTCCCAATGAGCAGTTCTTC. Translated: CASSQELLRPPNEQFF.

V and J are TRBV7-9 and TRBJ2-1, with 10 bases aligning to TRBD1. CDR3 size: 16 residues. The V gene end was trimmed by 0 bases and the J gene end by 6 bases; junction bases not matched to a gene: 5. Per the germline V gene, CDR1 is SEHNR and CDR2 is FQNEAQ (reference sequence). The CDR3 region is CASSLAGTGDVNEQFF. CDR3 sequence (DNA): TGTGCCAGCAGCTTAGCTGGGACAGGGGATGTCAATGAGCAGTTCTTC.

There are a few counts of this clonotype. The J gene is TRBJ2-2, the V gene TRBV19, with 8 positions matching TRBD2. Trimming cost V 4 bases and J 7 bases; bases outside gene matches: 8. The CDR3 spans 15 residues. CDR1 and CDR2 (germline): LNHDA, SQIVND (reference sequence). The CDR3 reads CASSTRSGNDGELFF. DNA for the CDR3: TGTGCCAGTAGTACCCGTAGCGGGAACGACGGGGAGCTGTTTTTT.

As DNA, the CDR3 is TGTGCCAGCAGCGCTGGGACAGGGGGCTTTACAAGTTACGAGCAGTACTTC. As protein: CASSAGTGGFTSYEQYF. The rearrangement links TRBV7-3 to TRBJ2-7, with 12 bases fitting TRBD1. Trimming cost V 5 bases and J 4 bases; bases outside gene matches: 12. Germline assignment: CDR1 SGHTA and CDR2 FQGTGA. The CDR3 consists of 17 residues.